Listed below are T cell receptor beta chains from one sample, sequenced in a study of blood T cell repertoires in COVID-19. Sequencing was performed with immunoSEQ multiplex PCR; in TCRdb, only in-frame clones are kept and a portion is missing. In the table there are tens of thousands of clones, 80% to 95% of which are singletons. Sequencing input: peripheral blood. The receptors shown here come from a human donor with active COVID-19. The donor label of this sample is uncertain. Each CDR3 is given with its conserved first and last residue. D genes are given only for firm matches. Clone size is given for some rows only: seen once, a few or many times, or a class if the clone is expanded.

>NA|NA|TRBJ1-5|TRBV7-3
TGTGCCAGCAGCTCGAAGGACAACGGCAATCAGCCCCAGCATTTT
CASSSKDNGNQPQHF
>TRBD1|NA|TRBJ2-5|TRBV27
TGTGCCAGCAGTCCTCTAATGGGACAGGGACAAGAGACCCAGTACTTC
CASSPLMGQGQETQYF
>NA|NA|TRBJ1-2|TRBV12-3/TRBV12-4
TGTGCCAGCCAGTTAGCGGATAGTGGCTACACCTTC
CASQLADSGYTF
>NA|NA|TRBJ1-4|TRBV3-1/TRBV3-2
TGTGCCAGCAGCCAAGATTGGGGCGGGGCTAATGAAAAACTGTTTTTT
CASSQDWGGANEKLFF
>TRBD1|few|TRBJ2-5|TRBV20-1
TGCAGTGCTAGTTTCGTGTGGGGACAGGGGTTCGAAGAGACCCAGTACTTC
CSASFVWGQGFEETQYF
>NA|NA|TRBJ1-6|TRBV4-1
TGCGCCAGCAGCCAAGCAGGGGTTGGTTCACCCCTCCACTTT
CASSQAGVGSPLHF
>NA|NA|TRBJ2-2|TRBV5-6
TGTGCCAGCAGCTTCTCCTTAGGGCAGGGGAGCACCGGGGAGCTGTTTTTT
CASSFSLGQGSTGELFF
>TRBD1|NA|TRBJ2-1|TRBV6-1
TGTGCCAGCAGTGAATTGGGGACAGGGAACTACAATGAGCAGTTCTTC
CASSELGTGNYNEQFF
>NA|NA|TRBJ2-3|TRBV24-1
TGTGCCACCAGTGATGAGTTCAATACGCAGTATTTT
CATSDEFNTQYF
>TRBD1|NA|TRBJ1-2|TRBV4-3
TGCGCCAGCAGCCAAGGGGTCAGGGGGCTTGAAAAGGGTGGCTACACCTTC
CASSQGVRGLEKGGYTF
>TRBD1|NA|TRBJ2-5|TRBV5-1
TGCGCCAGCAGCCCGGACAGGGGGCTTCAAGAGACCCAGTACTTC
CASSPDRGLQETQYF
>TRBD2|NA|TRBJ2-7|TRBV7-2
TGTGCCAGCAGCTTCGGCGGGGGGGCCTACGAGCAGTACTTC
CASSFGGGAYEQYF
>TRBD1|NA|TRBJ1-3|TRBV6-1
TGTGCCAGCAGTGCCACGACAGGGTTAGAGGGAAACACCATATATTTT
CASSATTGLEGNTIYF
>TRBD1|NA|TRBJ1-1|TRBV19
TGTGCCACCAGAGGGACAGGGGGCGTTAAAACTGAAGCTTTCTTT
CATRGTGGVKTEAFF
>TRBD2|NA|TRBJ2-1|TRBV3-1/TRBV3-2
TGTGCCAGCAGCCAACCAACTAGCGGGGGAGACAATGAGCAGTTCTTC
CASSQPTSGGDNEQFF
>NA|NA|TRBJ1-6|TRBV6-5
TGTGCCAGCAGTTACTCGAATCGAGGTGGCAATTCACCCCTCCACTTT
CASSYSNRGGNSPLHF
>TRBD2|NA|TRBJ2-2|TRBV6-1
TGTGCCAGCAGTGAAGTGGGGAGGGTTGGTAGCACCGGGGAGCTGTTTTTT
CASSEVGRVGSTGELFF
>TRBD2|NA|TRBJ2-6|TRBV19
TGTGCCAGTAGATTAGCGGGGTCCCTCTCTGGGGCCAACGTCCTGACTTTC
CASRLAGSLSGANVLTF
>TRBD1|NA|TRBJ1-4|TRBV7-3
TGTGCCAGCAGCATGGGACAGGACCCCATATTTGCAACTAATGAAAAACTGTTTTTT
CASSMGQDPIFATNEKLFF
>TRBD1|NA|TRBJ1-5|TRBV5-1
TGCGCCAGCAGCACCGGGACAGCTCAGGAGAATCAGCCCCAGCATTTT
CASSTGTAQENQPQHF
>NA|NA|TRBJ2-5|TRBV6-1
TGTGCCAGCAGTGAAGTCGTAACTGGGCTTTTGGAGACCCAGTACTTC
CASSEVVTGLLETQYF
>NA|NA|TRBJ1-5|TRBV4-1
TGCGCCAGCGGATCTACAGGATCGCAGGCTAATCAGCCCCAGCATTTT
CASGSTGSQANQPQHF
>TRBD1|NA|TRBJ2-6|TRBV5-4
TGTGCCAGCAGCGTAGGACAGGAGATCTCTGGGGCCAACGTCCTGACTTTC
CASSVGQEISGANVLTF
>TRBD2|NA|TRBJ2-7|TRBV4-1
TGCGCCAGCAGCCAAGATCTGAGCGGGGGGGCCGGGGAGCAGTACTTC
CASSQDLSGGAGEQYF
>TRBD2|once|TRBJ2-1|TRBV6-2/TRBV6-3
TGTGCCAGCAGACCTTGGACTAGCGGGAGCCGATACAATGAGCAGTTCTTC
CASRPWTSGSRYNEQFF
>NA|NA|TRBJ2-7|TRBV7-9
TGTGCCAGCAGCGCCCGGGCCTTCGAGGGGGTACGGCAGTACTTC
CASSARAFEGVRQYF
>TRBD1|NA|TRBJ2-7|TRBV5-1
TGCGCCAGCAGCTCAGGACAGGGACACTACGAGCAGTACTTC
CASSSGQGHYEQYF
>NA|NA|TRBJ1-6|TRBV3-1/TRBV3-2
TGTGCCAGCAGCCAAGGACATCGTCAAAATTCACCCCTCCACTTT
CASSQGHRQNSPLHF
>NA|NA|TRBJ2-7|TRBV19
TGTGCCAGTAGATCCAGGGAAGGCCCCTACGAGCAGTACTTC
CASRSREGPYEQYF
>NA|NA|TRBJ1-4|TRBV5-1
TGCGCCAGCAGCCTGGTGGTGGGGGCAGATGAAAAACTGTTTTTT
CASSLVVGADEKLFF
>TRBD2|NA|TRBJ2-5|TRBV5-1
TGCGCCAGCAGCCCAATCCCAGCGGGGGGCCAAGAGACCCAGTACTTC
CASSPIPAGGQETQYF
>NA|NA|TRBJ2-1|TRBV5-4
TGTGCCAGCAGCCCGAGGGTAACCGGGAACCATGAGCAGTTCTTC
CASSPRVTGNHEQFF
>TRBD1|NA|TRBJ1-1|TRBV18
TGTGCCAGCTCGGACAGGGAGGCGAACACTGAAGCTTTCTTT
CASSDREANTEAFF
>NA|NA|TRBJ2-3|TRBV24-1
TGTGCCACCAGTGTGGGGGGTTTAATCACAGATACGCAGTATTTT
CATSVGGLITDTQYF
>NA|once|TRBJ2-5|TRBV11-3
TGTGCCAGCAGCTTATCCGAGGAAGAGACCCAGTACTTC
CASSLSEEETQYF
>NA|NA|TRBJ2-3|TRBV28
TGTGCCAGCAGTAACCAAGGCGGTGGCTCGGTGACAGATACGCAGTATTTT
CASSNQGGGSVTDTQYF
>NA|NA|TRBJ1-2|TRBV5-1
TGCGCCAGCAGCTTGGTGGTAGGGGCAGATGGCTACACCTTC
CASSLVVGADGYTF
>NA|NA|TRBJ1-3|TRBV19
TGTGCCAGTAGTAAACAAGCTGGAAACACCATATATTTT
CASSKQAGNTIYF
>TRBD1|NA|TRBJ1-6|TRBV10-3
TGTGCCATCAGTGATGCAGGGGGCTTGTATAATTCACCCCTCCACTTT
CAISDAGGLYNSPLHF
>NA|once|TRBJ1-2|TRBV7-9
TGTGCCAGCAGCTTGGGAAGACAGTATGGCTACACCTTC
CASSLGRQYGYTF
>NA|NA|TRBJ2-3|TRBV5-1
TGCGCCAGCAGCTTGCTGGCCAACACAGATACGCAGTATTTT
CASSLLANTDTQYF
>TRBD2|NA|TRBJ2-3|TRBV15
TGTGCCACCAGCAGGGAGCGGGGGGCCGCAGATACGCAGTATTTT
CATSRERGAADTQYF
>TRBD2|NA|TRBJ2-3|TRBV5-1
TGCGCCAGCAGTTTAGCGGGGGGCACAGATACGCAGTATTTT
CASSLAGGTDTQYF
>NA|NA|TRBJ1-6|TRBV7-3
TGTGCCAGCAGCTCCCAGTATACCCCGGGCCCCCAGGGAGGAGTTTTT
CASSSQYTPGPQGGVF
>NA|NA|TRBJ1-4|TRBV3-1/TRBV3-2
TGTGCCAGCAGCCCCCAGAGGGTATCTAATGAAAAACTGTTTTTT
CASSPQRVSNEKLFF
>TRBD2|once|TRBJ2-1|TRBV5-4
TGTGCCAGCAGCCCCGGGGGGAGGAGCGGGGTTTACAATGAGCAGTTCTTC
CASSPGGRSGVYNEQFF
>TRBD2|NA|TRBJ2-3|TRBV7-6
TGTGCCAGCAGCTTAGCGGGACTAGCGGAGAGCACAGATACGCAGTATTTT
CASSLAGLAESTDTQYF
>TRBD2|NA|TRBJ2-1|TRBV11-1
TGTGCCAGCACCGTCAGCGGGGGGAGCTCCTACAATGAGCAGTTCTTC
CASTVSGGSSYNEQFF
>NA|NA|TRBJ2-7|TRBV27
TGTGCCAGCAGTCCCCCAGGGAAAACCTACGAGCAGTACTTC
CASSPPGKTYEQYF
>TRBD1|NA|TRBJ2-3|TRBV5-1
TGCGCCAGCAGCTTTACCGGGACAGGGAGCACAGATACGCAGTATTTT
CASSFTGTGSTDTQYF
>TRBD1|NA|TRBJ1-6|TRBV3-1/TRBV3-2
TGTGCCAGCAGCCTGGGACAGGGGGTCGATTCACCCCTCCACTTT
CASSLGQGVDSPLHF
>NA|NA|TRBJ2-7|TRBV7-2
TGTGCCAGCAGCTTAACGGTCCAAACAGACTACGAGCAGTACTTC
CASSLTVQTDYEQYF
>TRBD1|NA|TRBJ1-2|TRBV7-2
TGTGCCAGCAGCTTACCGACCGGGACAGGGGTTACCTATGGCTACACCTTC
CASSLPTGTGVTYGYTF
>NA|NA|TRBJ1-2|TRBV5-3
TGTGCCCAACCCGTAAACCCCGTACGGGGCTATGGCTACACCTTC
CAQPVNPVRGYGYTF
>TRBD1|NA|TRBJ1-2|TRBV6-6
TGTGCCAGCAGCGCGGCAGGGGGCAACTATGGCTACACCTTC
CASSAAGGNYGYTF
>NA|NA|TRBJ2-3|TRBV19
TGTGCCAGTAGTATTGGGGGGTCGGCAGATACGCAGTATTTT
CASSIGGSADTQYF
>NA|once|TRBJ2-3|TRBV6-2/TRBV6-3
TGTGCCAGCAGTTACTACCCCTTCGAGCGGGTCCTAGATACGCAGTATTTT
CASSYYPFERVLDTQYF
>NA|NA|TRBJ2-3|TRBV11-2
TGTGCCAGCAGCTTAGCTGACTCTGTCGATACGCAGTATTTT
CASSLADSVDTQYF
>NA|NA|TRBJ2-5|TRBV6-6
TGTGCCAGCACCGACCCCCGGGAAGAGACCCAGTACTTC
CASTDPREETQYF